Described below is a single T cell receptor beta chain sequence and its context. Its specific antigen is unknown. Nothing much larger sits one base from this clone, and base qualities are not available. Including the terminal cysteine and phenylalanine, the CDR3 comprises 15 residues. Just CDR3 DNA is preserved here, 45 bases in frame from base 1. Reading the germline V gene gives CDR1 LGHNT and CDR2 FRNRAP. Trimming takes 3 bases from V and 2 bases from J, and the germline ends sit 10 bases apart. The cohort comprised 670 or so healthy bone marrow donors. Cohort members were all nominally healthy when sampled, although unrecorded immune exposures were likely present. The donor was CMV seropositive and was included in the group of 250 to 300 seropositive cohort members. Each donor provided a peripheral blood sample, and peripheral blood mononuclear cells were used for TCR beta sequencing. The Qiagen DNeasy Blood Extraction Kit was used to extract genomic DNA from the blood cell samples.

The sample is drawn from a study of cytomegalovirus exposure and HLA in healthy donors (dated 2017 in TCRdb). In the study overall: An earlier analysis of approximately 600 of the donors reported 250 to 350 Gb of sequence data and 117 million unique TCR beta sequences from about 179 million T cells. HLA typing covered class I and class II loci at four-digit resolution. The later analysis used no new phenotypic data to find candidate immune exposures, relying instead on TCR beta sequences and their occurrence across donors. On average, roughly 240,000 unique TCR beta nucleotide sequences were sequenced per donor among about 400 genotyped donors of the cohort, with roughly 20% of those sequences being non-productive. Alongside the repertoire data, information on donor age, sex, ethnicity and CMV serostatus was compiled. Along with the roughly 670-subject first cohort, a separate validation cohort of around 110 different subjects was used. To decide whether each TCR beta V gene segment behaved as functional or pseudogenic, an earlier analysis of approximately 600 of the donors relied on high-throughput TCR beta sequencing. To study patterns of TCR occurrence, a later analysis re-analyzed previously published TCR beta repertoires from hundreds of donors and added high-resolution HLA genotyping. The study aimed to test whether signatures of past pathogen exposure could be identified by cataloging public T cell receptors. Among the roughly 400 genotyped donors, around 81% belonged to the genetic ancestry cluster associated with self-reported Caucasian donors. The number of donors typed differed by locus, with roughly 629-640 for A, B, C, DRB1 and DQB1, over 500 for DQA1, about 610 for DPA1, and some 450 for DPB1. To predict cytomegalovirus infection status, the study combined high-throughput TCR immunosequencing, statistical association of individual TCRs with disease status, and machine learning. An early release that covered about 600 HLA-typed donors contained approximately 320 gigabases of sequencing data and about 84 million unique TCR sequences. Four to six DR-DQ haplotypes were handled as single units for association and clustering, since linkage in the cohort was strong. In a later genetic analysis, genome-wide SNP genotypes for 398 of the 666 donors were used, and that subset was treated as a discovery cohort. The T cell repertoires of several hundred subjects were profiled by immunosequencing and related to cytomegalovirus serostatus. Every discovery cohort repertoire had been produced on one sequencing platform.

Overall study outcomes, separate from this receptor: Roughly uniform sequencing depth across donors was assumed in presence/absence analyses, although this assumption may not hold. The authors suggested that the approach could potentially be generalized to other disease states and immunological phenotypes. Cytomegalovirus status was reported to be diagnosed by the classifier with high specificity and sensitivity in both the original and validation cohorts. Assigning TCR associations to individual alleles was difficult when HLA alleles, especially DR and DQ, strongly co-occurred. According to a later genetic analysis, donors in an Asian-associated ancestry cluster had fewer N-insertions in productive TCRs than the approximately 690-donor mean. Most CMV-associated TCR beta chains appeared to be HLA-restricted in a later analysis, and the HLA associations seemed to be driven largely by CMV exposure. An earlier analysis of 450 to 750 of the donors showed that most TCR beta V segments appeared in productive rearrangements either about 87% or about 30% of the time, which broadly matched IMGT annotations. Some IMGT-functional V segments, including TRBV6-2 and TRBV6-3, could not be told apart with the 87-base-pair reads, so those segments were excluded. Correlated functional status among segregating V segments might be attributable to linkage disequilibrium, but an unknown experimental factor could not be ruled out. Specific HLA alleles were associated with 15,000 to 20,000 TCR beta sequences at a false discovery rate of 0.05 in a later analysis. For the cohort, immune exposure information was limited to CMV serostatus. A total of 150 or so TCR beta chains were listed by the study as associated with cytomegalovirus. Because some donors lacked HLA typing at each locus, the association tests relied only on the typed subset. In a later analysis, TCR association rates were found to vary across HLA loci, with the most associated TCRs seen for DRB1 alleles and the fewest for HLA-C alleles. In a later genetic analysis, a missense DCLRE1C variant was associated with V-gene and J-gene trimming of TCR beta chains, and the association was replicated in an independent cohort. The earlier analysis of some 540 of the donors excluded 15 to 20 rarely observed V segments, including chromosome 9 orphons, because counts were too low. This cohort had only TCR beta chains sequenced, and the lack of alpha or paired-chain data limited which features could be detected. The sequencing pipeline was judged likely to have produced a cluster of highly shared sequence variants as a technical artifact. Most TCR sequences were seen in very few donors, while some public TCRs were found in many individuals. A later analysis reported that several top co-occurrence clusters appeared linked to parvovirus B19, influenza, CMV and Epstein-Barr virus. Three of the identified cytomegalovirus-associated TCR beta chains were confirmed in vitro to be specific for cytomegalovirus antigens. In a later analysis, HLA-associated TCR beta chains showed more clonal expansion and lower generation probabilities than non-associated chains that were equally common. A further reported finding was that TCR beta sequences accurately predicted the HLA-A and HLA-B alleles for most subjects in the first cohort.

The protocol used for the library was the immunoSEQ multiplex PCR assay. For the multiplex PCR, a mixture combining 60 forward primers for TCR Vbeta segments and 13 reverse primers for TCR Jbeta segments was used. The CDR3 region of rearranged TCR beta genes was amplified from genomic DNA with a multiplex PCR assay. The amplified TCR beta libraries were sequenced on the Illumina HiSeq System as 87-base-pair reads. The original pipeline was this. In a later analysis, some 80 million unique TCR beta chains were counted across the 500 to 850 repertoires, and around 10 million of these chains were shared by at least two donors. A nearest-neighbor algorithm error-corrected the raw reads and collapsed the reads into unique sequences, merging closely related sequences to remove PCR and sequencing errors. CDR3 sequences were aligned to IMGT reference sequences to assign V, D and J gene segments. For a sequence to be retained, a match of at least six nucleotides was required to both a V gene segment and a J gene segment. Rearrangements were classified as productive when the CDR3 lacked stop codons and remained in frame with V and J, and all other rearrangements were classified as non-productive. Following IMGT convention, CDR3 was defined as the stretch from the second conserved V-encoded cysteine to the conserved J-encoded phenylalanine. The earlier analysis of about 500 of the donors excluded sequences that lacked an unambiguous match to a single V gene segment. In an earlier analysis of almost 600 of the donors, a V segment was called functional when productive rearrangements were above 56.7%, and segregating when the standard deviation between donors exceeded 5%. A statistical classification framework was developed to diagnose cytomegalovirus status using the catalog of TCR beta chain sequences. In a later analysis, TCR nucleotide sequences were compared against IMGT/GENE-DB human TR gene sequences so that V and J genes could be assigned. In a later analysis, CDR3 sequences and most-parsimonious VDJ recombination scenarios were assigned using the TCRdist pipeline. In a later analysis, each TCR beta chain was defined by its CDR3 amino acid sequence together with its V-gene family, and reads lacking a unique V-gene family were excluded. As a way to deal with suspected cross-contamination and a sequencing artifact, a later analysis dropped 450 to 600 nucleotide sequences that were highly shared and had low generation probability. A later analysis calculated a clonal expansion index for each public chain from normalized within-repertoire ranks of inferred template counts. A later analysis computed generation probabilities with a VDJ recombination model fitted to out-of-frame rearrangements, and checked the results against IGoR. In a later analysis, hypergeometric tests were used to score TCR-TCR, TCR-HLA and TCR-CMV co-occurrence, with a repertoire-size bias correction applied to TCR pairs. False discovery rates were estimated in a later analysis by permuting HLA or CMV assignments 20 times. In a later analysis, co-occurring TCRs were grouped with DBSCAN, and TCRdist sequence similarity was added when clustering was performed within HLA-allele-positive subsets. Co-occurrence clustering excluded repertoires with fewer than 30,000 or more than 120,000 public chains, plus five with anomalous nucleotide sharing. TCRdb limited this immuneACCESS table to in-frame rearrangements with V and J called. A share of clones is missing; checked studies link under half to unresolved V genes, and the rest is unexplained. V and J calls plus clone size are reproduced from that table; the DNA served to infer D and trimming. This sample comprises more than 150,000 clones, around 84% of them detected only once. The ten largest make up 1% to 1.5% of the sample.

The clonotype was recovered from a girl aged 2 to 10 in good health and CMV-seropositive. Specimen: PBMCs. The chain couples TRBV12-5 to TRBJ2-2; TRBD1 could be the D gene, as 5 bases match. The nucleotide sequence reads TGTGCTAGTGGTTTCGACAGTTACAACACCGGGGAGCTGTTTTTT. Its protein is CASGFDSYNTGELFF.